The 26 T cell receptor beta chains below all came from one sample that was sequenced in a study of blood T cell repertoires in COVID-19 (TCRdb year 2020). The library was built by means of the immunoSEQ multiplex PCR assay. The table comes from immuneACCESS by way of TCRdb, which keeps in-frame sequences with V and J called. Part of the clones is missing from these tables; in studies checked, under half for an unresolved V gene and the rest for unknown reasons. Here the sample has some 670,000 clones; just under 90% occur a single time. The leading ten clones occupy roughly 0.25% of the sample. Specimen: peripheral blood. These receptors originate from a woman between 18 and 29 years old with acute or convalescent COVID-19.

The chain employs TRBV2 and TRBJ1-6; unclear D gene. V was cut by 4 bases and J by 4 bases, with 8 bases left in between. The CDR3 covers 14 residues. Germline V gene data show CDR1 as SNHLY and CDR2 as FYNNEI. The CDR3 DNA sequence: TGTGCCAGCAGTGCTCTGAGATATAATTCACCCCTCCACTTT. Translation: CASSALRYNSPLHF.

The chain uses TRBV4-3 and TRBJ1-6; TRBD1 might be the D (5 bases). Germline loops: CDR1 LGHNA, CDR2 YSLEER. The V end was cut by 0 bases, the J end by 10 bases, with 13 bases between. The CDR3 loop spans 15 amino acids. The CDR3 is CASSQERGIRSPLHF. The DNA for the CDR3 is TGCGCCAGCAGCCAAGAACGGGGGATTAGGTCACCCCTCCACTTT.

V usage is TRBV7-3 and J usage is TRBJ1-1; TRBD1 matches 8 bases. Germline values: CDR1 SGHTA, CDR2 FQGTGA. The CDR3 covers 14 residues. After removal of 5 bases from V and 5 bases from J, the junction contained 7 bases not matched to a gene. This chain's CDR3 is CASSPQGGSTEAFF. As DNA, the CDR3 is TGTGCCAGCAGCCCACAGGGGGGGAGTACTGAAGCTTTCTTT.

J is TRBJ1-2 and V is TRBV13, with D hard to call. This CDR3 is built from 16 residues. Per the germline V gene, CDR1 is PRHDT and CDR2 is FYEKMQ (reference sequence). V lost 0 bases to trimming and J lost 4 bases, with 15 bases between them. In DNA, the CDR3 is TGTGCCAGCAGCTTAGGTACACGGGGTCCGGTCTATGGCTACACCTTC. As protein: CASSLGTRGPVYGYTF.

The chain employs TRBV6-4 and TRBJ2-1, with a tentative D call TRBD1 (6 bases). From germline, CDR1 is MRHNA and CDR2 SNTAGT. CDR3 length equals 13 residues. Trimming pared 2 bases from V and 5 bases from J, leaving 7 bases between. CDR3: CASSDGTHNEQFF. DNA for the CDR3: TGTGCCAGCAGTGACGGGACACACAATGAGCAGTTCTTC.

The V gene is TRBV12-3 or TRBV12-4, the J gene TRBJ1-1; D unresolved. This CDR3 has 11 amino acids. V lost 3 bases, J lost 8 bases, and 7 bases lay in between. The CDR3 protein is CASSFSREAFF. The CDR3 nucleotides read TGTGCCAGCAGTTTTTCCCGGGAAGCTTTCTTT.

The J gene is TRBJ1-1, the V gene TRBV4-1, with 7 bases that match TRBD1. The CDR3 spans 15 residues. V lost 3 bases to trimming and J lost 6 bases; unmatched junction nucleotides: 10. Germline assignment: CDR1 MGHRA and CDR2 YSYEKL. CDR3 DNA sequence: TGCGCCAGCAGCCAGCCCGACAGGGTATATGCTGAAGCTTTCTTT. Protein product: CASSQPDRVYAEAFF.

This sequence joins TRBV30 and TRBJ1-4; D perhaps matches TRBD1 (6 bases). This CDR3 contains 15 residues. Germline-derived CDR1 and CDR2 are GTSNPN and SVGIG (reference sequence). V dropped 3 bases and J dropped 8 bases, with 19 bases sitting between them. CDR3: CAWRRGAGELEKLFF. In DNA, the CDR3 is TGTGCCTGGAGACGAGGGGCAGGGGAACTCGAAAAACTGTTTTTT. The full variable domain, its missing parts supplied by reference TRBV30 and TRBJ1-4, is SQTIHQWPATLVQPVGSPLSLECTVEGTSNPNLYWYRQAAGRGLQLLFYSVGIGQISSEVPQNLSASRPQDRQFILSSKKLLLSDSGFYLCAWRRGAGELEKLFFGSGTQLSVL.

The rearrangement joins TRBV15 to TRBJ1-3; D is possibly TRBD1 (5 bases). Trimming stripped 0 bases from V and 8 bases from J, with 14 bases between. Per the germline V gene, CDR1 is LNHNV and CDR2 is YYDKDF (reference sequence). The CDR3 length is 15 residues. CDR3 in amino acids: CATSRDDSSQDTIYF. CDR3 DNA sequence: TGTGCCACCAGCAGAGATGACAGTTCTCAGGACACCATATATTTT. Full variable domain (remainder filled in from reference TRBV15 and TRBJ1-3): DAMVIQNPRYQVTQFGKPVTLSCSQTLNHNVMYWYQQKSSQAPKLLFHYYDKDFNNEADTPDNFQSRRPNTSFCFLDIRSPGLGDTAMYLCATSRDDSSQDTIYFGEGSWLTVV.

V gene TRBV7-2 combines with J gene TRBJ2-7; tentative D call: TRBD2 (5 bases). V was trimmed by 6 bases and J by 1 base, leaving 19 bases between them. The CDR3 is 16 amino acids. Per the germline V gene, CDR1 is SGHTA and CDR2 is FQGNSA. The CDR3 protein is CASSTSGPTRSYEQYF. The CDR3 bases are TGTGCCAGCAGTACTTCAGGTCCCACTAGGTCCTACGAGCAGTACTTC.

The chain carries TRBV13 and TRBJ1-3; 9 positions agree with TRBD1. The CDR3 length is 16 residues. Germline V gene lookup returns CDR1 PRHDT and CDR2 FYEKMQ (reference sequence). V was pared by 4 bases and J by 3 bases, with 7 bases of the junction left unmatched. The CDR3 reads CASSYLQGAGGNTIYF. The CDR3, as DNA: TGTGCCAGCAGCTATCTACAGGGGGCTGGTGGAAACACCATATATTTT.

V usage is TRBV5-1 and J usage is TRBJ1-1; D call uncertain. V lost 0 bases and J lost 6, with 9 bases in between. CDR1 SGHRS and CDR2 YFSETQ come from the germline V gene. The CDR3 loop spans 13 amino acids. The CDR3 coding sequence is TGCGCCAGCAGCTTGGGGCAGGAAGCTGAAGCTTTCTTT. This encodes CASSLGQEAEAFF. Looking up the rest from reference TRBV5-1 and TRBJ1-1 gives the full variable domain: KAGVTQTPRYLIKTRGQQVTLSCSPISGHRSVSWYQQTPGQGLQFLFEYFSETQRNKGNFPGRFSGRQFSNSRSEMNVSTLELGDSALYLCASSLGQEAEAFFGQGTRLTVV.

The rearrangement joins TRBV5-6 to TRBJ2-7, with 11 bases identical to TRBD1. The CDR3 is made up of 15 amino acids. CDR1 SGHDT and CDR2 YYEEEE come from the germline V gene. J was trimmed by 3 bases and V by 3 bases; bases with no gene match: 5. In DNA form, the CDR3 reads TGTGCCAGCAGCTGGACGGGACAGGGGGGCTACGAGCAGTACTTC. This gives the protein CASSWTGQGGYEQYF. Complete variable domain (other parts from reference TRBV5-6 and TRBJ2-7): DAGVTQSPTHLIKTRGQQVTLRCSPKSGHDTVSWYQQALGQGPQFIFQYYEEEERQRGNFPDRFSGHQFPNYSSELNVNALLLGDSALYLCASSWTGQGGYEQYFGPGTRLTVT.

The chain recombines TRBV27 with TRBJ2-7; weak D call: TRBD1 (5 bases). Trimming removed 1 base at V and 5 bases at J, with 6 bases between. Germline CDR1 MNHEY, CDR2 SMNVEV (reference sequence). The CDR3 runs to 12 residues. This CDR3 is CASSLLGDEQYF. DNA of the CDR3: TGTGCCAGCAGTTTATTAGGGGACGAGCAGTACTTC.

The chain couples TRBV19 to TRBJ1-5, with D possibly matching TRBD1 (6 bases). Germline V gene data show CDR1 as LNHDA and CDR2 as SQIVND (reference sequence). This CDR3 has 17 amino acids. Trimming cost V 6 bases and J 0 bases, with 18 bases left between them. CDR3: CASSPDRSYYSNQPQHF. The CDR3 DNA is TGTGCCAGTAGCCCTGACAGGTCTTACTATAGCAATCAGCCCCAGCATTTT.

V is TRBV19 and J is TRBJ2-2, with D perhaps TRBD1 (5 bases). Trimming took off 5 bases at V and 3 bases at J, with 10 bases between the two ends. This CDR3 region has 14 residues. Germline values: CDR1 LNHDA, CDR2 SQIVND (reference sequence). The chain's CDR3 is CASSPQGYTGELFF. The CDR3 DNA sequence: TGTGCCAGTAGTCCCCAGGGATACACCGGGGAGCTGTTTTTT.

CDR3 region: CASSFVQGASYTF. CDR3 nucleotide sequence: TGCGCCAGCAGCTTCGTTCAGGGGGCGAGCTACACCTTC. The chain links TRBV5-1 to TRBJ1-2; 8 bases align to TRBD1. CDR3 length equals 13 residues. The J segment lost 9 bases and the V segment lost 2 bases, leaving 6 bases of the junction unmatched. CDR1 and CDR2 from the germline V gene are SGHRS and YFSETQ.

The chain combines TRBV9 with TRBJ1-1; TRBD1 matches at 8 bases. With 4 bases clipped from V and 1 base from J, the junction kept 3 bases outside the gene matches. The CDR3 length is 14 residues. Germline V CDR1 and CDR2: SGDLS, YYNGEE. The CDR3 loop reads CASSPQGANTEAFF. The CDR3 nucleotides read TGTGCCAGCAGCCCTCAGGGGGCGAACACTGAAGCTTTCTTT.

This clone was detected once. A junction boundary mismatches the germline segment, possibly from a read error. J is TRBJ1-2 and V is TRBV5-5; D gene uncertain. The V gene's germline CDR1 is SGHKS and CDR2 YYEKEE (reference sequence). The CDR3 loop spans 13 amino acids. As DNA, the CDR3 is TGTGCCAGCAGCTTTTTGGCAATTGTAGGCGGCCGCTTC. Its protein is CASSFLAIVGGRF.

This clone was detected only once. The chain uses TRBV11-2 and TRBJ1-4; D is unresolved. V shed 5 bases and J shed 5 bases, with 12 bases lying between them. The CDR3 is 14 residues long. CDR1 and CDR2 (germline): SGHAT, FQNNGV. The CDR3: CASSPIQRNEKLFF. In DNA form, the CDR3 reads TGTGCCAGCAGCCCTATACAGAGAAATGAAAAACTGTTTTTT.

The chain employs TRBV13 and TRBJ1-1; a possible D gene is TRBD1 (5 bases). The germline V and J ends were trimmed by 5 bases and 1 base, with 11 bases remaining between them. CDR3 length: 14 amino acids. Germline V gene lookup returns CDR1 PRHDT and CDR2 FYEKMQ (reference sequence). CDR3 DNA: TGTGCCAGCAGCGGGGCGGGGGAGAACACTGAAGCTTTCTTT. Translating it yields CASSGAGENTEAFF.

The CDR3 coding sequence is TGTGCCAGCTCACCGAGAGAGTATCAGCCCCAGCATTTT. As protein: CASSPREYQPQHF. The chain uses TRBV18 and TRBJ1-5; D remains ambiguous. The CDR3 covers 13 residues. V lost 3 bases to trimming and J lost 5 bases, with 8 bases between them. Germline V gene data show CDR1 as KGHSH and CDR2 as LQKENI.

This chain connects TRBV10-2 to TRBJ2-7; 9 positions agree with TRBD2. Per germline, CDR1 WSHSY and CDR2 SAAADI. The CDR3 extends over 16 amino acids. J was trimmed by 0 bases and V by 3 bases; bases with no gene match: 6. DNA of the CDR3: TGCGCCAGCAGTGATCTGCTAGCGGGGAGCTCCTACGAGCAGTACTTC. It translates to CASSDLLAGSSYEQYF.

J is TRBJ2-1 and V is TRBV6-5; 8 positions match TRBD1. The V gene's germline CDR1 is MNHEY and CDR2 SVGAGI. After removal of 6 bases from V and 2 bases from J, the junction contained 6 bases not matched to a gene. This CDR3 region has 15 residues. The CDR3, as DNA: TGTGCCAGCAGGCAGGGGGCCCTCACCTACAATGAGCAGTTCTTC. Amino acid sequence: CASRQGALTYNEQFF.

This rearrangement joins TRBV27 to TRBJ2-1; TRBD2 matches 11 bases. The V segment lost 2 bases and the J segment 7 bases; nucleotides outside the gene matches: 4. CDR1 and CDR2 (germline): MNHEY, SMNVEV (reference sequence). CDR3 length equals 15 residues. The CDR3 DNA reads TGTGCCAGCAGTTTAGCTAGCGGGGGGTCGAATGAGCAGTTCTTC. Residues: CASSLASGGSNEQFF.

This clone has just one count. The rearrangement joins TRBV6-5 to TRBJ1-2; no clear D gene. The CDR3 loop spans 13 amino acids. The V end was cut by 9 bases, the J end by 6 bases, with 17 bases between. Germline lookup yields CDR1 MNHEY and CDR2 SVGAGI. CDR3 in amino acids: CASFLREGDGYTF. CDR3 nucleotide sequence: TGTGCCAGTTTCCTCCGAGAGGGTGATGGCTACACCTTC.